One sample yielded the 30 T cell receptor beta chains listed below, sequenced in a study of shared clonotypes between healthy human individuals. Sequencing was performed with immunoSEQ multiplex PCR; in TCRdb, only in-frame clones are kept and a portion is missing. Found here are roughly 2.2 million clones, about nine tenths of them singletons; the top ten hold around 0.35%. What was sequenced was naive CD4+ T cells from PBMCs. Subset given: CD45RA+ positively selected. These receptors came from a man aged 18-30 years in good health. Some clones in this sample may be carry-over from other donors' samples.

CDR3 in amino acids: CASIDREVDGYTF. CDR3 nucleotides: TGTGCCAGCATAGACAGGGAGGTTGATGGCTACACCTTC. This chain links TRBV6-1 with TRBJ1-2, with 7 bases identical to TRBD1. The germline gives CDR1 MNHNS, CDR2 SASEGT. This CDR3 contains 13 residues. J lost 6 bases, V lost 7 bases, and 8 bases had no gene match.

The chain links TRBV7-3 to TRBJ1-6, with unresolved D. Per germline, CDR1 SGHTA and CDR2 FQGTGA. This CDR3 has 13 amino acids. V lost 2 bases and J lost 1, with 0 bases in between. CDR3 residues: CASSLSYNSPLHF. The CDR3 DNA reads as TGTGCCAGCAGCTTATCCTATAATTCACCCCTCCACTTT.

The J gene is TRBJ2-1, the V gene TRBV5-1; 12 bases are shared with TRBD2. CDR3 length: 16 amino acids. Trimming at V came to 2 bases and at J to 4 bases, leaving 4 bases not matched to a gene. Germline CDR1 and CDR2: SGHRS and YFSETQ. The CDR3 nucleotides are TGCGCCAGCAGCTTTACTAGCGGGAGGTATTACAATGAGCAGTTCTTC. Its protein is CASSFTSGRYYNEQFF.

The J gene is TRBJ1-5, the V gene TRBV9; unclear D gene. Trimming removed 0 bases from V and 0 bases from J, with 13 bases in between. This CDR3 is 17 amino acids long. CDR1 SGDLS and CDR2 YYNGEE come from the germline V gene. This chain's CDR3 is CASSVVEAEDSNQPQHF. In nucleotides, the CDR3 is TGTGCCAGCAGCGTAGTTGAGGCGGAAGATAGCAATCAGCCCCAGCATTTT. Full variable domain (outside the CDR3, taken from reference TRBV9 and TRBJ1-5): DSGVTQTPKHLITATGQRVTLRCSPRSGDLSVYWYQQSLDQGLQFLIQYYNGEERAKGNILERFSAQQFPDLHSELNLSSLELGDSALYFCASSVVEAEDSNQPQHFGDGTRLSIL.

The chain is built from TRBV30 and TRBJ2-7; the D gene could be TRBD1 or TRBD2 (6 bases each). Trimming shortened V by 4 bases and J by 4 bases, and 23 bases separated the two germline ends. The CDR3 spans 16 residues. Looked up from germline, CDR1 is GTSNPN and CDR2 is SVGIG (reference sequence). The CDR3 DNA sequence: TGTGCCTGGAAAACTATTACAGGGATTGGAGGGTACGAGCAGTACTTC. Its protein product is CAWKTITGIGGYEQYF.

J is TRBJ2-7 and V is TRBV7-8, with TRBD2 identical over 8 bases. V lost 10 bases and J lost 3; bases outside the gene matches: 14. The CDR3 extends over 15 amino acids. Looked up from germline, CDR1 is SGHVS and CDR2 is FQNEAQ. CDR3 nucleotide sequence: TGTGCCATCCAAAAACCGGGGGGGCCAGACTACGAGCAGTACTTC. Amino acids: CAIQKPGGPDYEQYF. Together with reference TRBV7-8 and TRBJ2-7, the CDR3 gives the full variable domain: GAGVSQSPRYKVAKRGQDVALRCDPISGHVSLFWYQQALGQGPEFLTYFQNEAQLDKSGLPSDRFFAERPEGSVSTLKIQRTQQEDSAVYLCAIQKPGGPDYEQYFGPGTRLTVT.

This clone was found once. The chain joins TRBV10-3 to TRBJ2-2; possibly TRBD2 for D (5 bases). The germline V gene encodes CDR1 ENHRY and CDR2 SYGVKD. Trimming stripped 4 bases from V and 2 bases from J, with 32 bases between. The CDR3 sequence is 22 residues long. The chain's CDR3 is CAISARSEITLSVGVNTGELFF. CDR3 bases: TGTGCCATCAGTGCCCGATCCGAAATTACCTTAAGCGTGGGAGTTAACACCGGGGAGCTGTTTTTT.

The V call is TRBV7-9, the J call TRBJ2-2; TRBD1 aligns across 10 bases. The CDR3 spans 19 residues. Germline trimming cut 3 bases from V and 6 bases from J; bases unmatched to any gene: 16. Germline loops: CDR1 SEHNR, CDR2 FQNEAQ (reference sequence). As DNA, the CDR3 is TGTGCCAGCAGCTTCACCGGGACAGGGGCCACAAGAGGCGCCGGGGAGCTGTTTTTT. Amino acid sequence: CASSFTGTGATRGAGELFF.

This rearrangement joins TRBV28 to TRBJ2-3, with 11 bases lining up with TRBD2. Losses at the gene ends were 6 bases for V and 8 bases for J; bases not matched to a gene: 10. The germline CDR1 and CDR2 sequences are MDHEN and SYDVKM. This CDR3 region has 15 residues. The CDR3 is CASRRLAGTYRTQYF. The DNA of the CDR3 is TGTGCCAGCAGAAGACTAGCGGGAACCTACCGTACGCAGTATTTT.

Of note for this clone: Other DNA sequences from this sample encode an identical CDR3 as well. The chain carries TRBV9 and TRBJ2-5; D is unclear. Looked up from germline, CDR1 is SGDLS and CDR2 is YYNGEE. CDR3 length: 13 amino acids. V lost 0 bases and J 2 bases, leaving 5 bases between the germline ends. The chain's CDR3 is CASSVARQETQYF. CDR3 nucleotides: TGTGCCAGCAGCGTAGCAAGACAAGAGACCCAGTACTTC.

The V call is TRBV4-1, the J call TRBJ2-7; the D gene is possibly TRBD2 (5 bases). V was pared by 0 bases and J by 9 bases, with 18 bases between. The V gene's germline CDR1 is MGHRA and CDR2 YSYEKL. The CDR3 contains 15 residues. Here the CDR3 DNA reads TGCGCCAGCAGCCAAGATCACGGCGTCGAGGGCGGGCAGTACTTC. It encodes CASSQDHGVEGGQYF.

In regard to this clone: Other DNA sequences from this sample encode an identical CDR3 as well. The chain is built from TRBV6-5 and TRBJ1-5; possible D gene TRBD1, 5 bases. V shed 5 bases and J shed 4 bases, with 9 bases lying between them. The germline CDR1 and CDR2 sequences are MNHEY and SVGAGI. The CDR3 length is 13 residues. The CDR3 DNA reads TGTGCCAGCAGTGGAACAGGTAATCAGCCCCAGCATTTT. This gives the protein CASSGTGNQPQHF.

This chain connects TRBV13 to TRBJ1-3, with no clear D. Per the germline V gene, CDR1 is PRHDT and CDR2 is FYEKMQ (reference sequence). The V and J ends lost 3 bases and 2 bases respectively, with 8 bases between them. This CDR3 has 14 residues. The CDR3 DNA follows: TGTGCCAGCAGCTTCTTCGGGGCTGGAAACACCATATATTTT. Translation: CASSFFGAGNTIYF.

The rearrangement links TRBV2 to TRBJ1-2; TRBD1 matches 7 bases. This CDR3 region has 12 residues. Germline trimming cut 10 bases from V and 2 bases from J; bases unmatched to any gene: 4. From germline, CDR1 is SNHLY and CDR2 FYNNEI. The CDR3 region has the DNA TGTGCCAACTCACAGGGGAACTATGGCTACACCTTC. It translates to CANSQGNYGYTF.

The count of this clone is one. The chain couples TRBV29-1 to TRBJ2-3; D remains ambiguous. The V gene lost 4 bases and the J gene lost 3 bases, with 17 bases spanning the gap. The CDR3 covers 15 residues. Germline V gives CDR1 SQVTM, CDR2 ANQGSEA. The CDR3 DNA sequence: TGCAGCGTTGTATACCCACCTCGTGTTACAGATACGCAGTATTTT. Translated, it gives CSVVYPPRVTDTQYF.

The rearrangement uses TRBV28 and TRBJ1-2; 8 nucleotides align to TRBD1. The germline gives CDR1 MDHEN, CDR2 SYDVKM. This CDR3 comprises 16 residues. J gave up 7 bases and V 4 bases, and 14 bases lay outside the gene matches. CDR3 nucleotide sequence: TGTGCCAGCAGTTCATCCGGACAGGGATGGACTTTTGGCTACACCTTC. Amino acids: CASSSSGQGWTFGYTF.

This chain joins TRBV5-6 and TRBJ2-1; TRBD1 is a possible D gene (6 bases). Germline assignment: CDR1 SGHDT and CDR2 YYEEEE. V was cut by 3 bases and J by 7 bases, with 17 bases left in between. The CDR3 extends over 15 amino acids. CDR3 in DNA: TGTGCCAGCAGCTCTACGGGCAGGGGTAGGAATGAGCAGTTCTTC. Translated, it gives CASSSTGRGRNEQFF.

The V gene is TRBV18, the J gene TRBJ2-7, with 8 positions matching TRBD1. Germline V gene lookup returns CDR1 KGHSH and CDR2 LQKENI. The CDR3 consists of 15 residues. V shed 4 bases, J shed 2 bases, and the junction held 7 bases outside the gene matches. CDR3 sequence (DNA): TGTGCCAGCTCACAAGTACAGGGGGTACCCTACGAGCAGTACTTC. Its translation: CASSQVQGVPYEQYF.

This rearrangement joins TRBV11-1 to TRBJ1-1; possibly TRBD1 for D (5 bases). The ends were cut back, 2 bases at V and 5 bases at J, with 15 bases in the middle. Germline V gene data show CDR1 as SGHAT and CDR2 as FQDESV (reference sequence). The CDR3 runs 15 residues. In DNA form, the CDR3 reads TGTGCCAGCAGCTTACCGCAGGGTAGGTGGACTGAAGCTTTCTTT. It yields the protein CASSLPQGRWTEAFF.

The rearrangement uses TRBV6-6 and TRBJ2-5; a possible D gene is TRBD2 (5 bases). The CDR3 is 14 residues long. CDR1 and CDR2 from the germline V gene are MNHNY and SVGAGI (reference sequence). The V end lost 3 bases, the J end lost 2 bases, and 10 bases lay between the germline ends. The CDR3 here is CASSYGKRQETQYF. The CDR3 DNA sequence: TGTGCCAGCAGTTATGGGAAGCGGCAAGAGACCCAGTACTTC.

The V gene is TRBV7-2, the J gene TRBJ1-2; the D gene is possibly TRBD1 (6 bases). V was clipped by 5 bases and J by 5 bases, with 24 bases between them. The CDR3 has 17 amino acids. Germline loops: CDR1 SGHTA, CDR2 FQGNSA. The CDR3 spells CASSTGGLQGLGYGYTF. CDR3 coding DNA: TGTGCCAGCAGCACGGGGGGATTACAGGGACTCGGGTATGGCTACACCTTC. Drawing the rest from reference TRBV7-2 and TRBJ1-2, the complete variable domain is GAGVSQSPSNKVTEKGKDVELRCDPISGHTALYWYRQSLGQGLEFLIYFQGNSAPDKSGLPSDRFSAERTGGSVSTLTIQRTQQEDSAVYLCASSTGGLQGLGYGYTFGSGTRLTVV.

V gene TRBV5-1 combines with J gene TRBJ2-1, with TRBD2 as a possible D gene (6 bases). The V end was cut by 4 bases, the J end by 15 bases, with 20 bases between. Germline CDR1 is SGHRS and CDR2 is YFSETQ. The CDR3 extends over 13 amino acids. For the CDR3, the DNA is TGCGCCAGCAGCGCGGGGACCAAGGGTCCCTTGTTCTTC. Protein: CASSAGTKGPLFF.

The V and J genes are TRBV29-1 and TRBJ2-5; D could derive from TRBD1 or TRBD2 (5 bases each). With 5 bases removed from V and 4 bases from J, the gap between germline ends came to 14 bases. This CDR3 has 13 amino acids. Germline CDR1 SQVTM, CDR2 ANQGSEA. As DNA, the CDR3 is TGCAGCGTTCGGGGACGTTCACTAGAGACCCAGTACTTC. Its translation is CSVRGRSLETQYF.

This chain connects TRBV6-6 to TRBJ2-1, with D uncertain. CDR1 is MNHNY, CDR2 SVGAGI, per germline (reference sequence). V was clipped by 0 bases and J by 8 bases, with 8 bases between them. The CDR3 is 13 amino acids. This CDR3 reads CASSYSGRDEQFF. DNA of the CDR3: TGTGCCAGCAGTTACTCGGGTAGGGATGAGCAGTTCTTC.

This clone was observed once. The chain couples TRBV15 to TRBJ2-5; D gene uncertain. CDR3 length: 13 residues. In germline, CDR1 is LNHNV, CDR2 YYDKDF (reference sequence). V was clipped by 0 bases and J by 0 bases, with 2 bases between them. CDR3 in DNA: TGTGCCACCAGCAGAGATCACCAAGAGACCCAGTACTTC. Encoded protein: CATSRDHQETQYF.

CDR3 in amino acids: CASSLDGWGKGTEAFF. CDR3 DNA sequence: TGTGCCAGCAGCTTAGATGGGTGGGGGAAGGGAACTGAAGCTTTCTTT. The chain recombines TRBV11-2 with TRBJ1-1; a possible D gene is TRBD1 (5 bases). Trimming stripped 0 bases from V and 5 bases from J, with 16 bases between. CDR1 and CDR2 (germline): SGHAT, FQNNGV. The CDR3 consists of 16 residues.

The V call is TRBV28, the J call TRBJ1-1; TRBD1 aligns across 12 bases. V was pared by 4 bases and J by 4 bases, with 13 bases of the junction left unmatched. This CDR3 contains 18 residues. Germline loops: CDR1 MDHEN, CDR2 SYDVKM. This CDR3 is CASSSTTGTGGAGTEAFF. The CDR3 DNA reads TGTGCCAGCAGTTCTACCACCGGGACAGGGGGCGCGGGCACTGAAGCTTTCTTT.

Notes on this clone: Other DNA sequences in the same sample also yield this CDR3. This sequence joins TRBV28 and TRBJ2-7; D is perhaps TRBD2 (5 bases). V lost 3 bases and J 7 bases, leaving 10 bases between the germline ends. The CDR3 extends over 12 amino acids. Looked up from germline, CDR1 is MDHEN and CDR2 is SYDVKM. In DNA, the CDR3 is TGTGCCAGCAGTTTGCGGGTGGGGGAGCAGTACTTC. Its protein is CASSLRVGEQYF.

The chain recombines TRBV27 with TRBJ1-5; D remains unclear. Germline V gene lookup returns CDR1 MNHEY and CDR2 SMNVEV (reference sequence). V was pared by 3 bases and J by 6 bases, with 12 bases between. The CDR3 totals 14 residues. The CDR3, as DNA: TGTGCCAGCAGTTTGACCGCCCCCAGTCAGCCCCAGCATTTT. Amino acid sequence: CASSLTAPSQPQHF.

The chain recombines TRBV28 with TRBJ1-1; D is perhaps TRBD1 (5 bases). This CDR3 is built from 16 residues. Germline loops: CDR1 MDHEN, CDR2 SYDVKM. Between the trimmed V and J ends, which lost 5 bases and 0 bases, there was a span of 16 bases. CDR3 bases: TGTGCCAGCAGTCCTATGCCGACAGACATGAACACTGAAGCTTTCTTT. It translates to CASSPMPTDMNTEAFF.